The 2 T cell receptor beta chains given below trace back to one sample, sequenced in a study of cytomegalovirus exposure and HLA in healthy donors. The primer mix had 60 Vbeta and 13 Jbeta primers. Libraries were prepared by immunoSEQ multiplex PCR; TCRdb keeps only in-frame clonotypes and omits some of them. The sample has under 200,000 clones, and its top ten clones hold 2.1%. Sequences were obtained from PBMCs. These receptors all stem from a man aged 30 to 45 in good health and CMV-seronegative.

Here the CDR3 reads CASSFPSGTEAFF. The CDR3 nucleotides are TGTGCCAGCAGCTTCCCCTCGGGCACTGAAGCTTTCTTT. The chain employs TRBV7-9 and TRBJ1-1; D uncertain. CDR1 and CDR2 (germline): SEHNR, FQNEAQ (reference sequence). The CDR3 runs to 13 residues. V was cut by 3 bases and J by 4 bases, with 9 bases left in between. The full variable domain, completed using reference TRBV7-9 and TRBJ1-1, is DTGVSQNPRHKITKRGQNVTFRCDPISEHNRLYWYRQTLGQGPEFLTYFQNEAQLEKSRLLSDRFSAERPKGSFSTLEIQRTEQGDSAMYLCASSFPSGTEAFFGQGTRLTVV.

The chain has TRBV6-5 and TRBJ2-3; D is possibly TRBD2 (6 bases). CDR1 and CDR2 (germline): MNHEY, SVGAGI. CDR3 length: 16 residues. Between the trimmed V and J ends, which lost 2 bases and 5 bases, there was a span of 17 bases. The CDR3 sequence is CASSYLGGVTQDTQYF. The CDR3 DNA is TGTGCCAGCAGTTACCTCGGGGGAGTTACTCAAGATACGCAGTATTTT.